The 13 T cell receptor beta chains below come from one sample, sequenced in a study of technical replicates of blood from a handful of donors. Some clones are missing from TCRdb's copy, which holds only in-frame ones; the method was immunoSEQ multiplex PCR. This sample yields roughly 71,000 clones, of which roughly 92% are seen a single time; approximately 0.37% belongs to the top ten. Sequencing used T cells isolated from PBMCs. These receptors all come from a human donor in good health.

The chain employs TRBV7-9 and TRBJ1-5; no firm D call. Germline V gene lookup returns CDR1 SEHNR and CDR2 FQNEAQ (reference sequence). V dropped 1 base and J dropped 2 bases, with 6 bases sitting between them. This CDR3 is built from 14 residues. The CDR3 DNA follows: TGTGCCAGCAGCTTAGGTCAGGGCAATCAGCCCCAGCATTTT. It is translated as CASSLGQGNQPQHF.

This chain links TRBV5-1 with TRBJ2-2; D may be TRBD1 (5 bases). The germline V gene has CDR1 SGHRS and CDR2 YFSETQ. Trimming took 2 bases from V and 2 from J, leaving 7 bases between them. The CDR3 sequence is 14 residues long. The CDR3 sequence is CASSLDSNTGELFF. In DNA, the CDR3 is TGCGCCAGCAGCTTAGACAGTAACACCGGGGAGCTGTTTTTT.

V and J are TRBV21-1 and TRBJ2-3; TRBD1 reflects the table's D call only, with no check against the DNA. TRBV21-1 represents a pseudogene. This CDR3 contains 14 residues. The CDR3 loop reads CASSKEDRGNTQYF. In DNA form, the CDR3 reads TGTGCCAGCAGCAAAGAAGACAGGGGAAATACGCAGTATTTT.

This rearrangement joins TRBV2 to TRBJ1-1; unclear D gene. The CDR3 runs to 16 residues. The ends were cut back, 5 bases at V and 0 bases at J, with 16 bases in the middle. Germline V gives CDR1 SNHLY, CDR2 FYNNEI. The CDR3 loop reads CASSQLERGMNTEAFF. In DNA, the CDR3 is TGTGCCAGCAGTCAGTTAGAACGGGGTATGAACACTGAAGCTTTCTTT.

The chain combines TRBV6-5 with TRBJ2-7; tentatively, D is TRBD2 (6 bases). Germline lookup yields CDR1 MNHEY and CDR2 SVGAGI. The ends were cut back, 0 bases at V and 2 bases at J, with 11 bases in the middle. The CDR3 runs 15 residues. The CDR3 nucleotides are TGTGCCAGCAGTTACTCCCCAGGAGGGACCTACGAGCAGTACTTC. Translating gives CASSYSPGGTYEQYF.

This sequence joins TRBV27 and TRBJ2-1, with 10 nucleotides matching TRBD1. Germline trimming cut 5 bases from V and 7 bases from J; bases unmatched to any gene: 8. Germline CDR1 is MNHEY and CDR2 is SMNVEV (reference sequence). This CDR3 is built from 15 residues. In DNA, the CDR3 is TGTGCCAGCAGTACATCAGACAGGGGGCGAAATGAGCAGTTCTTC. Encoded protein: CASSTSDRGRNEQFF.

The V and J genes are TRBV4-3 and TRBJ1-4, with 9 positions matching TRBD1. The trim removed 0 bases at V and 5 bases at J, leaving 4 bases unmatched. CDR3 length: 16 residues. Per the germline V gene, CDR1 is LGHNA and CDR2 is YSLEER. The CDR3 nucleotides read TGCGCCAGCAGCCAAGAGTACGGGACAGGGAATGAAAAACTGTTTTTT. Translation gives CASSQEYGTGNEKLFF.

This chain links TRBV11-3 with TRBJ1-5, with 7 bases lining up with TRBD1. Germline V gene lookup returns CDR1 SGHNT and CDR2 YENEEA. Trimming removed 5 bases from V and 5 bases from J; junction bases left unmatched: 3. The CDR3 totals 13 residues. In DNA form, the CDR3 reads TGTGCCAGCAGCGGGGACAGTGATCAGCCCCAGCATTTT. Amino acids: CASSGDSDQPQHF. The variable domain in full, completed from reference TRBV11-3 and TRBJ1-5, reads EAGVVQSPRYKIIEKKQPVAFWCNPISGHNTLYWYLQNLGQGPELLIRYENEEAVDDSQLPKDRFSAERLKGVDSTLKIQPAELGDSAVYLCASSGDSDQPQHFGDGTRLSIL.

The rearrangement joins TRBV20-1 to TRBJ1-2, with TRBD1 matching 7 bases. Germline V gene lookup returns CDR1 DFQATT and CDR2 SNEGSKA (reference sequence). This CDR3 comprises 11 residues. The CDR3 loop is CSSQGLYGYTF. For the CDR3, the DNA is TGCAGCTCACAGGGGCTCTATGGCTACACCTTC.

The V and J genes are TRBV30 and TRBJ2-7, with TRBD2 as a possible D gene (6 bases). The CDR3 length is 13 residues. CDR1 and CDR2 from the germline V gene are GTSNPN and SVGIG (reference sequence). The CDR3: CAQRGRRGYEQYF. For the CDR3, the DNA is TGTGCTCAGAGGGGCCGGAGGGGCTACGAGCAGTACTTC. Using reference TRBV30 and TRBJ2-7 for the parts outside the CDR3, the full variable domain is SQTIHQWPATLVQPVGSPLSLECTVEGTSNPNLYWYRQAAGRGLQLLFYSVGIGQISSEVPQNLSASRPQDRQFILSSKKLLLSDSGFYLCAQRGRRGYEQYFGPGTRLTVT.

This clone was found once. The genes are TRBV7-8 and TRBJ1-1; 7 positions match TRBD1. The CDR3 has 15 amino acids. Germline lookup yields CDR1 SGHVS and CDR2 FQNEAQ. V trimming: 2 bases; J trimming: 0 bases; junction bases outside the gene matches: 3. The CDR3 loop reads CASSLSGGLNTEAFF. CDR3 DNA sequence: TGTGCCAGCAGCTTATCAGGGGGGTTGAACACTGAAGCTTTCTTT.

This clone has only one observation. The chain has TRBV19 and TRBJ2-2; tentative D call: TRBD2 (5 bases). V lost 2 bases and J lost 9, with 13 bases in between. Germline V lookup: CDR1 LNHDA, CDR2 SQIVND (reference sequence). This CDR3 has 14 residues. Here the CDR3 DNA reads TGTGCCAGTAGTATACTCCAGGACTCCTGGGAGCTGTTTTTT. Amino acid sequence: CASSILQDSWELFF. Supplemented by reference TRBV19 and TRBJ2-2, the full variable domain reads DGGITQSPKYLFRKEGQNVTLSCEQNLNHDAMYWYRQDPGQGLRLIYYSQIVNDFQKGDIAEGYSVSREKKESFPLTVTSAQKNPTAFYLCASSILQDSWELFFGEGSRLTVL.

J is TRBJ2-7 and V is TRBV30; tentatively, D is TRBD1 (6 bases). The CDR3 is made up of 13 amino acids. CDR1 is GTSNPN and CDR2 is SVGIG in the germline V gene (reference sequence). The germline V and J ends were trimmed by 2 bases and 3 bases, with 11 bases remaining between them. The CDR3 region has the DNA TGTGCCTGGAGTCGGACAGTACGCTACGAGCAGTACTTC. It encodes CAWSRTVRYEQYF.